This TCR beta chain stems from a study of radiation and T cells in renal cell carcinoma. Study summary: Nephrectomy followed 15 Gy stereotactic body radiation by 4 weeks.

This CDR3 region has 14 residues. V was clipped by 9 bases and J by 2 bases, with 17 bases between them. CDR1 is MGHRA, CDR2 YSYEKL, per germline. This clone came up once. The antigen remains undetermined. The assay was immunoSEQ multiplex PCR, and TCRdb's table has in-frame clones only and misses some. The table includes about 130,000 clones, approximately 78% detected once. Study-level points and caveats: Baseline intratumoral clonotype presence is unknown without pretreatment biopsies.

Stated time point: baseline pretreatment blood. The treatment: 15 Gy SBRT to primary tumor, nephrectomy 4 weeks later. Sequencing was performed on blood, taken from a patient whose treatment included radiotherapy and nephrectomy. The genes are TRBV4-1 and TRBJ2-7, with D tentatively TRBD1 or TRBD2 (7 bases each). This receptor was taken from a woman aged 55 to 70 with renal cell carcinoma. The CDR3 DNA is TGCGCCAGTGGGGGGGACAGCGAAGCCTACGAGCAGTACTTC. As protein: CASGGDSEAYEQYF.